Presented here are 25 T cell receptor beta chains from one specimen sequenced in a study of CD4 and CD8 cells across lung adenocarcinoma regions. TCRdb re-called the PCR reads through MiXCR, storing one row per CDR3 protein. The sample has around 5,200 distinct CDR3 sequences, 50% seen once; the top ten hold approximately 20%. The sequencing sample was made of CD4+ T cells from the margin of a lung tumor. The receptor source for this set is a male donor with lung adenocarcinoma. The CD4 and CD8 labels of this study may be unreliable.

The chain recombines TRBV7-2 with TRBJ2-5; 8 bases line up with TRBD2. The germline CDR1 and CDR2 sequences are SGHTA and FQGNSA. The CDR3 is 17 residues long. Trimming at V came to 1 base and at J to 4 bases, leaving 11 bases not matched to a gene. The CDR3 nucleotides are TGTGCCAGCAGCTTAGGGGGCACTCTCGGGGGGGCAGAGACCCAGTACTTC. Translation: CASSLGGTLGGAETQYF.

The chain combines TRBV9 with TRBJ2-3; 14 bases are a match to TRBD2. The CDR3 is 18 residues long. The V and J ends lost 2 bases and 1 base, in that order; junction bases with no gene match: 6. CDR1 SGDLS and CDR2 YYNGEE come from the germline V gene. The CDR3 DNA is TGTGCCAGCAGCGTTAACCCGGGACTAGCGGGAGGCACAGATACGCAGTATTTT. Translation: CASSVNPGLAGGTDTQYF. Full variable domain (missing parts from reference TRBV9 and TRBJ2-3): DSGVTQTPKHLITATGQRVTLRCSPRSGDLSVYWYQQSLDQGLQFLIQYYNGEERAKGNILERFSAQQFPDLHSELNLSSLELGDSALYFCASSVNPGLAGGTDTQYFGPGTRLTVL.

A word on this clonotype: The junction departs from germline at one end; a sequencing error may be responsible. The genes are TRBV7-2 and TRBJ2-1; 7 bases line up with TRBD2. Per germline, CDR1 SGHTA and CDR2 FQGNSA. The CDR3 is 15 residues long. Here the CDR3 DNA reads TGTGCCAGCAGCAATCAGGAGGCTAGCGGCGAGGAGCTGTTCTTT. Its protein product is CASSNQEASGEELFF.

In the case of this clonotype: At one of its ends the junction is not consistent with the germline gene, which may arise from a read error. This chain joins TRBV6-1 and TRBJ2-3, with D perhaps being TRBD1 or TRBD2 (6 bases each). Germline V CDR1 and CDR2: MNHNS, SASEGT. The CDR3 spans 15 residues. CDR3 residues: CARGHGGGDPETQYF. CDR3 coding DNA: TGTGCCAGGGGTCACGGGGGCGGGGACCCAGAGACGCAGTATTTT.

The V and J genes are TRBV4-2 and TRBJ2-3, with 7 positions matching TRBD2. V shed 0 bases and J 0 bases; nucleotides not matched to a gene: 6. Germline V gene data show CDR1 as LGHNA and CDR2 as YNFKEQ. This CDR3 region has 17 residues. CDR3: CASSQDYLAASTDTQYF. CDR3 in DNA: TGTGCCAGCAGCCAAGATTACCTAGCGGCTAGCACAGATACGCAGTATTTT.

This clonotype was observed a single time. The chain joins TRBV6-5 to TRBJ2-2; D is undetermined. The CDR3 length is 15 residues. The ends were cut back, 2 bases at V and 8 bases at J, with 15 bases in the middle. Germline-derived CDR1 and CDR2 are MNHEY and SVGAGI. Written as DNA, the CDR3 is TGTGCCAGCAGTTACACGTCTGGCGGAGCAGGGGAGCTGTTTTTT. The encoded protein is CASSYTSGGAGELFF.

The sample holds many counts of this clonotype. V and J are TRBV6-5 and TRBJ2-5, with 7 nucleotides matching TRBD1. The CDR3 is 14 residues long. Germline values: CDR1 MNHEY, CDR2 SVGAGI. Trimming took 3 bases from V and 6 from J; bases not matched to a gene: 7. The CDR3 sequence: CASSYSRTGKTQYF. CDR3 DNA sequence: TGTGCCAGCAGTTATTCCCGGACAGGAAAGACCCAGTACTTC.

Remarks on this clonotype: One end of the junction varies from germline; a read error may be responsible. V is TRBV10-1 and J is TRBJ2-3; no definite D call. CDR1 and CDR2 (germline): WNHNN, SYGVQD (reference sequence). The CDR3 spans 13 residues. CDR3 region: CASSSGSPDTQYF. The CDR3 nucleotides read TGCGCCAGCAGTTCAGGTAGCCCAGATACCCAGTATTTT.

The J gene is TRBJ2-2, the V gene TRBV4-1; 8 nucleotides match TRBD2. This CDR3 has 15 amino acids. Germline CDR1 MGHRA, CDR2 YSYEKL. Trimming cost V 6 bases and J 4 bases; bases outside gene matches: 7. CDR3 region: CASSPTSATTGELFF. DNA of the CDR3: TGCGCCAGCAGTCCGACTAGCGCGACCACCGGGGAGCTGTTTTTT.

DNA of the CDR3: TGCGCCAGCGGGCGACGGGGGGGCGGGGACCCAGAGACCCAGTACTTC. It yields the protein CASGRRGGGDPETQYF. The chain joins TRBV10-1 to TRBJ2-5; 8 bases agree with TRBD2. Germline V gene lookup returns CDR1 WNHNN and CDR2 SYGVQD (reference sequence). V shed 8 bases and J 4 bases; nucleotides not matched to a gene: 15. This CDR3 is built from 16 residues.

This clonotype has more than one count but fewer than ten. V and J are TRBV20-1 and TRBJ2-1; D may be TRBD2 (6 bases). The V and J ends lost 6 bases and 3 bases respectively, with 12 bases between them. Germline V lookup: CDR1 DFQATT, CDR2 SNEGSKA (reference sequence). The CDR3 spans 13 residues. The CDR3 sequence: CSAPGGVYNEQFF. DNA for the CDR3: TGCAGTGCCCCGGGCGGGGTCTACAATGAGCAGTTCTTC.

The chain uses TRBV6-1 and TRBJ2-1, with TRBD2 identical over 13 bases. With V trimmed by 7 bases and J by 10 bases, 10 bases remained unmatched. In germline, CDR1 is MNHNS, CDR2 SASEGT. The CDR3 covers 15 residues. For the CDR3, the DNA is TGTGCCAGCAAACTAGCGGGAGGGCCCATTTCCGAGCAGTTCTTC. Residues: CASKLAGGPISEQFF.

The table lists this clonotype with a few counts. The chain links TRBV6-1 to TRBJ1-1; D is perhaps TRBD1 (5 bases). V gave up 3 bases and J gave up 3 bases, with 11 bases separating them. CDR1 is MNHNS and CDR2 is SASEGT in the germline V gene. The CDR3 has 14 amino acids. CDR3 bases: TGTGCCAGCAGTGAGATCTGGGGGGACACTGAAGCTTTCTTT. Translating it yields CASSEIWGDTEAFF.

The V and J genes are TRBV5-1 and TRBJ2-3; D possibly corresponds to TRBD1 (5 bases). The germline V gene has CDR1 SGHRS and CDR2 YFSETQ. Trimming took off 4 bases at V and 5 bases at J, with 17 bases between the two ends. The length of the CDR3 is 15 residues. The CDR3 sequence is CASSQRTIGEDTQYF. CDR3 nucleotide sequence: TGCGCCAGCAGCCAACGGACGATAGGGGAAGATACGCAGTATTTT.

By proportion, this clonotype is medium-sized. The rearrangement uses TRBV6-1 and TRBJ1-2; D remains ambiguous. This CDR3 has 12 amino acids. Germline values: CDR1 MNHNS, CDR2 SASEGT. V was pared by 2 bases and J by 5 bases, with 6 bases between. Here the CDR3 reads CASSELGYGYTF. In DNA form, the CDR3 reads TGTGCCAGCAGTGAACTAGGATATGGCTACACCTTC.

In this sample, this clonotype is medium-sized. The gene calls are TRBV6-1 and TRBJ1-2; no clear D. Trimming pared 5 bases from V and 2 bases from J, leaving 9 bases between. CDR1 and CDR2 from the germline V gene are MNHNS and SASEGT. The CDR3 runs 13 residues. The CDR3 coding sequence is TGTGCCAGCAGTATTCACAGCAACTATGGCTACACCTTC. It specifies CASSIHSNYGYTF.

With regard to this clonotype: The junction differs from germline at one of its ends, possibly a read error. The chain carries TRBV10-1 and TRBJ2-3, with 8 bases matching TRBD2. Germline lookup yields CDR1 WNHNN and CDR2 SYGVQD (reference sequence). This CDR3 is built from 16 residues. The CDR3 is CASSRRGSGNPETQYF. The CDR3 bases are TGCGCCAGCAGCCGGCGGGGTAGCGGGAACCCAGAGACGCAGTATTTT.

In its sample, this clonotype was seen a few times. This chain connects TRBV11-2 to TRBJ2-3; no firm D call. The CDR3 totals 13 residues. V dropped 6 bases and J dropped 2 bases, with 9 bases sitting between them. The germline V gene has CDR1 SGHAT and CDR2 FQNNGV. The CDR3 DNA reads TGTGCCAGCAGTTCTATGGACACAGATACGCAGTATTTT. It encodes CASSSMDTDTQYF.

V and J are TRBV4-1 and TRBJ2-4; 7 bases map to TRBD1. Germline-derived CDR1 and CDR2 are MGHRA and YSYEKL. The CDR3 spans 15 residues. The V and J ends lost 9 bases and 13 bases, in that order; junction bases with no gene match: 21. Here the CDR3 DNA reads TGCGCCAGGGGCCAAGGGGGCAGAGACAAAAACACCCAGTACTTC. This gives the protein CARGQGGRDKNTQYF.

This clonotype was detected only a few times. V usage is TRBV6-5 and J usage is TRBJ2-2; D may be TRBD1 or TRBD2 (5 bases each). The CDR3 covers 15 residues. Per the germline V gene, CDR1 is MNHEY and CDR2 is SVGAGI. V shed 6 bases and J shed 16 bases, with 27 bases lying between them. The CDR3 sequence: CASRLQSGSPGAQFF. CDR3 DNA: TGTGCCAGCAGACTCCAGTCTGGAAGTCCCGGGGCGCAGTTTTTT.

This clonotype is labeled as medium-sized (0.01 to 0.1%). V gene TRBV12-3 or TRBV12-4 combines with J gene TRBJ2-1; 8 bases map to TRBD1. This CDR3 comprises 12 residues. The V gene end was trimmed by 6 bases and the J gene end by 9 bases; junction bases not matched to a gene: 4. Here the CDR3 reads CASSRGQAEQFF. The DNA of the CDR3 is TGTGCCAGCAGCCGGGGACAGGCTGAGCAGTTCTTC.

By frequency in the sample, this clonotype is medium-sized. The chain is built from TRBV6-5 and TRBJ2-7; 10 bases are a match to TRBD2. Per germline, CDR1 MNHEY and CDR2 SVGAGI. This CDR3 spans 15 amino acids. Trimming cost V 5 bases and J 3 bases; bases outside gene matches: 7. As DNA, the CDR3 is TGTGCCAGCAGTCACCAGACTAGCGGGTACTACGAGCAGTACTTC. It yields the protein CASSHQTSGYYEQYF.

V usage is TRBV6-1 and J usage is TRBJ2-3, with TRBD2 matching over 8 bases. With 1 base clipped from V and 3 bases from J, the junction kept 6 bases outside the gene matches. Germline V gene sequence: CDR1 MNHNS, CDR2 SASEGT. This CDR3 comprises 16 residues. CDR3 in DNA: TGTGCCAGCAGTGAAGACACGGGAGGGGCGACAGATACGCAGTATTTT. Its protein product is CASSEDTGGATDTQYF.

V and J are TRBV6-1 and TRBJ2-1, with D possibly TRBD1 on 5 matching bases. CDR1 and CDR2 from the germline V gene are MNHNS and SASEGT. Trimming took off 5 bases at V and 8 bases at J, with 13 bases between the two ends. This CDR3 contains 13 residues. CDR3 coding DNA: TGTGCCAGCAGTCAGGGAATCGGATATGAGCAGTTCTTC. It translates to CASSQGIGYEQFF.

This clonotype has a handful of counts. The V gene is TRBV6-1, the J gene TRBJ1-2; no clear D gene. The CDR3 has 14 amino acids. Trimming took 6 bases from V and 5 from J, leaving 16 bases between them. Germline assignment: CDR1 MNHNS and CDR2 SASEGT. The CDR3 sequence: CASRNWGSTYGYTF. The CDR3 nucleotides are TGTGCCAGCAGGAATTGGGGATCCACTTATGGCTACACCTTC.